This record looks at one TCR beta chain sequence and its context. The antigen it recognizes is unknown. No clone much larger than this one lies a single base away; base qualities are absent. The record originates from a study of human T cells and chemical hapten exposure (dated by TCRdb to the early 2020s). General notes on the study: For sensitization, 2% DPC in acetone was applied to a roughly 2 cm by roughly 2 cm area of upper inner arm skin. Weekly therapeutic DPC doses were additionally applied to the scalp of patients throughout the roughly 26-week study period. Patch testing was performed on the upper back with Finn chambers containing 0.01% DPC, and the patch tests were scored after 6 days according to International Contact Dermatitis Research Group standards. The mostly female patient cohort included alopecia areata with under or over 50% scalp involvement, alopecia totalis and alopecia universalis. Libraries were combined into a pool for sequencing, and differences in TCR yield between samples came mainly from small differences in library volumes within the pool. Peripheral blood TCR repertoire changes were tracked in vivo in alopecia patients during primary and secondary sensitization to the hapten diphenylcyclopropenone (DPC). Blood was sampled from patients pre-sensitization (week 0) and at 2, 6 and about 24 weeks after DPC sensitization. Some 29 alopecia patients provided blood for TCR sequencing at one to four time points (pre-sensitization, 2, 6 and 24 weeks). Results and caveats for the whole study, not just this receptor: Patch test score was positively correlated with the number of PT1 expanded TCRs, with significance at thresholds 8, 16 and 32 but not at 4. All patients had alopecia, a presumed autoimmune disease, so their immune response might differ from that of healthy individuals. Repeated subsampling changed both the strength of the expansion versus patch-test correlation and the threshold at which the correlation became significant. Expanded TCRs formed significantly more large CDR3 similarity clusters than pre-sensitization or healthy control sets, consistent with antigen-driven responses. DPC sensitization did not change how many TCRs were above 1 in 1000 frequency, and no evidence was found of alterations in global repertoire structure.

The sample's time point label is to be understood as: patch test 3, about 24 weeks after DPC sensitization. Taken with the paper, the label for treatment or condition translates to: therapeutic diphenylcyclopropenone sensitization with weekly scalp DPC. At each patch-test visit, blood was drawn before the patch test was applied. Patients were eligible if aged 18 to 70, diagnosed with alopecia and judged suitable for DPC therapy, and pregnant patients were excluded. Total RNA was extracted from unfractionated whole blood collected in Tempus Blood RNA tubes. CDR1 and CDR2, per the germline V gene, are SGHDN and FVKESK. Trimming removed 1 base from V and 6 bases from J, leaving 4 bases between the germline ends. From cysteine to phenylalanine, the CDR3 is 11 amino acids long. The kept DNA is CDR3 alone, 33 bases in frame from the first base. The library was generated by RACE. These reads were obtained on a NextSeq 500. During library preparation, unique molecular identifiers were attached to individual cDNA molecules so that TCRs could be counted quantitatively and reproducibly. From each blood RNA sample, both TCR alpha and TCR beta chains were sequenced. As for the original processing: The median number of TCRs per sample was over 95,000, ranging from about 20,000 to 750,000. V, J and CDR3 annotation of the TCR reads was performed with the Decombinator software suite. To make PS versus PT1 abundance plots, every sample was subsampled to the same number of TCRs (28,000). Expanded TCRs were defined as absent before sensitization and observed at least eight times at the 2-week time point. TCRdb reanalyzed the raw reads on its own, using fastp at Q25 for trimming and MiXCR for clone calling, and kept in-frame beta chains. One record per CDR3 amino acid sequence lists the most common genes and DNA. The V and J calls were determined by TCRdb, not by the authors. This sample comprises 95,000 to 150,000 distinct CDR3 sequences, roughly 10% of them detected only once. The ten largest account for approximately 2.5% of the sample.

Here the chain combines TRBV14 and TRBJ2-7; too little of a D gene remains to name it. The sequenced sample was whole blood, obtained in connection with sensitization to the hapten diphenylcyclopropenone (DPC). The sequence came from a woman aged 45 to 65 with alopecia areata. Some clones in this sample may be carry-over from other donors' samples. The CDR3 region reads CASSQGTEQYF. The nucleotides are TGTGCCAGCAGCCAAGGAACCGAGCAGTACTTC.